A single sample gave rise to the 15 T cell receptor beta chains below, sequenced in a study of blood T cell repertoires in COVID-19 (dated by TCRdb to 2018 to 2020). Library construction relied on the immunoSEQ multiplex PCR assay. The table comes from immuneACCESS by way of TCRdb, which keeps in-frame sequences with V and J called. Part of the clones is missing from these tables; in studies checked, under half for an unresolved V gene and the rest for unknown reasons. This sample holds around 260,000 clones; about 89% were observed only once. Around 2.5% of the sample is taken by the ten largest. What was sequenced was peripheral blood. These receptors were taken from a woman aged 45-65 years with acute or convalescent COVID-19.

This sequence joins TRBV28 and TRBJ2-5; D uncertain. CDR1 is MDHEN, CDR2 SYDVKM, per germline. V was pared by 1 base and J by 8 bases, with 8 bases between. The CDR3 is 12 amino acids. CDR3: CASSLLKSTQYF. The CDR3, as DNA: TGTGCCAGCAGTTTATTGAAGAGTACCCAGTACTTC.

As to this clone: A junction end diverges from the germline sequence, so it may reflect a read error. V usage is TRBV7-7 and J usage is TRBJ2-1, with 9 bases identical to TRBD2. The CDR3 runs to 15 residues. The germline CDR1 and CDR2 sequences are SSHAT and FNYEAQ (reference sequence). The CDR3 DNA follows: TGTGCTAGCAGCAAGACTAGCGGCTCCTACAATGAGCAGTTCTTC. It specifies CASSKTSGSYNEQFF.

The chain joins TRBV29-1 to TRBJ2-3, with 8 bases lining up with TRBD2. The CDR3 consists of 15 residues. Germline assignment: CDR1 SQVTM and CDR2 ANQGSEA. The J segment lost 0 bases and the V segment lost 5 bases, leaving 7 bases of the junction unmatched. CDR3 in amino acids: CSVSGSGISTDTQYF. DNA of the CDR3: TGCAGCGTTTCAGGTAGCGGGATAAGCACAGATACGCAGTATTTT.

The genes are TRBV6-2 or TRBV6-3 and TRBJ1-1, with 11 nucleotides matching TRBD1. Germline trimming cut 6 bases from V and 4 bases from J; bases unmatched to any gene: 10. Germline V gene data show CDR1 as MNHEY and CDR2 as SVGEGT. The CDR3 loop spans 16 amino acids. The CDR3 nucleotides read TGTGCCAGCAGCCCTGTCCGGACAGGGGGCATCACTGAAGCTTTCTTT. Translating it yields CASSPVRTGGITEAFF.

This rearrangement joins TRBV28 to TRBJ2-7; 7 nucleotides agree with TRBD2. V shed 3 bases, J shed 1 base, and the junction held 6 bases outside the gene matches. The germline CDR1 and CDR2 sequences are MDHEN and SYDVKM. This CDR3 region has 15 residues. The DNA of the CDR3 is TGTGCCAGCAGTTTCGGACTAGTAGGTTCCTACGAGCAGTACTTC. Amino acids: CASSFGLVGSYEQYF.

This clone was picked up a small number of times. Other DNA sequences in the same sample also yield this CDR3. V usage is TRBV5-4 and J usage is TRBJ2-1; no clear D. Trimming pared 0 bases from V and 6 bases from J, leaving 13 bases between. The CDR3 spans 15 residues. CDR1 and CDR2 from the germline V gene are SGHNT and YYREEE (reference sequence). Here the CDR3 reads CASSLGGLAGNEQFF. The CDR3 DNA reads TGTGCCAGCAGCTTGGGAGGTCTGGCTGGCAATGAGCAGTTCTTC.

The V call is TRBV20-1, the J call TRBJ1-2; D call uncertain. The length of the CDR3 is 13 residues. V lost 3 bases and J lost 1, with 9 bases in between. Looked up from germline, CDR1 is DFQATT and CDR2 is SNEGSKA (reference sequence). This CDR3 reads CSASLSFNYGYTF. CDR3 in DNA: TGCAGTGCTAGTCTTTCTTTTAACTATGGCTACACCTTC.

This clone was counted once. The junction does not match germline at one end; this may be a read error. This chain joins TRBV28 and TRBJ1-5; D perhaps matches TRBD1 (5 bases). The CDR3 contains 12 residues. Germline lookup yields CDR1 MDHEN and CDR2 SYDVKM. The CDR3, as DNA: TGTGCCAGCAGTCTCTCCGACAGAGGCTTCGCGTTT. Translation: CASSLSDRGFAF.

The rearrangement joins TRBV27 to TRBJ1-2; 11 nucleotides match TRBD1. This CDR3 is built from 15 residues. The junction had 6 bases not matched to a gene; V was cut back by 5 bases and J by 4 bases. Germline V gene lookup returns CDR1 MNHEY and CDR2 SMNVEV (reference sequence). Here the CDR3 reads CASSRGQGGGYGYTF. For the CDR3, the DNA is TGTGCCAGCAGTAGGGGACAGGGGGGAGGCTATGGCTACACCTTC.

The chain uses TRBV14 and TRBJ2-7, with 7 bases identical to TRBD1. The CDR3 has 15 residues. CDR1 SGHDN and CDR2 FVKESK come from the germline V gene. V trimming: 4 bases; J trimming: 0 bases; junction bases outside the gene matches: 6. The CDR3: CASSPPGQSSYEQYF. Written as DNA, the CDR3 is TGTGCCAGCAGCCCCCCGGGACAGTCCTCCTACGAGCAGTACTTC.

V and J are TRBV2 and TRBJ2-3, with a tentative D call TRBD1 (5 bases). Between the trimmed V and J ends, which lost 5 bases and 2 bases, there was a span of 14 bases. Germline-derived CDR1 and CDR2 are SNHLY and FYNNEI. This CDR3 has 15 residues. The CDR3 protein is CASSLTELYTDTQYF. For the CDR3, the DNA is TGTGCCAGCAGTTTGACAGAACTGTACACAGATACGCAGTATTTT.

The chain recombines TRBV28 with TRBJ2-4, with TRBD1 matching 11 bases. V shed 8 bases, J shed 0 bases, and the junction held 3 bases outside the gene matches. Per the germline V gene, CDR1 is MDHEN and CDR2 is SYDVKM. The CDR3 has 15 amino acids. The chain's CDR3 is CASGQGALAKNIQYF. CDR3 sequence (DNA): TGTGCCAGCGGACAGGGGGCCTTAGCCAAAAACATTCAGTACTTC. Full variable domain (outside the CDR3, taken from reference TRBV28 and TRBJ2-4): DVKVTQSSRYLVKRTGEKVFLECVQDMDHENMFWYRQDPGLGLRLIYFSYDVKMKEKGDIPEGYSVSREKKERFSLILESASTNQTSMYLCASGQGALAKNIQYFGAGTRLSVL.

CDR3 residues: CASSLYGEKREKREQYF. CDR3 nucleotide sequence: TGTGCCAGCAGCTTATATGGAGAAAAGCGGGAGAAGCGCGAGCAGTACTTC. The rearrangement uses TRBV7-2 and TRBJ2-7; 8 bases agree with TRBD2. J gave up 6 bases and V 2 bases, and 15 bases lay outside the gene matches. This CDR3 is 17 amino acids long. The germline V gene has CDR1 SGHTA and CDR2 FQGNSA. The complete variable domain, with remaining parts taken from reference TRBV7-2 and TRBJ2-7, reads GAGVSQSPSNKVTEKGKDVELRCDPISGHTALYWYRQSLGQGLEFLIYFQGNSAPDKSGLPSDRFSAERTGGSVSTLTIQRTQQEDSAVYLCASSLYGEKREKREQYFGPGTRLTVT.

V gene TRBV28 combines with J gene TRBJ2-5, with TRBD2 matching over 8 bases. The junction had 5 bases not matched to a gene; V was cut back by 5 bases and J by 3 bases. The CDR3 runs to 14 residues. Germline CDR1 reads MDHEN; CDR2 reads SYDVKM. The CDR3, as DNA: TGTGCCAGCAGTAGGACTAGCATGAAAGAGACCCAGTACTTC. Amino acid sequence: CASSRTSMKETQYF.

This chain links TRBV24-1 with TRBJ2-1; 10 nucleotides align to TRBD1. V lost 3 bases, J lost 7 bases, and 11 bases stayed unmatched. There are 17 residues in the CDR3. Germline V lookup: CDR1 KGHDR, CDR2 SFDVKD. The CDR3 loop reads CATSDLGPGQGWNEQFF. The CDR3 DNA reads TGTGCCACCAGTGATCTGGGACCGGGACAGGGGTGGAATGAGCAGTTCTTC.